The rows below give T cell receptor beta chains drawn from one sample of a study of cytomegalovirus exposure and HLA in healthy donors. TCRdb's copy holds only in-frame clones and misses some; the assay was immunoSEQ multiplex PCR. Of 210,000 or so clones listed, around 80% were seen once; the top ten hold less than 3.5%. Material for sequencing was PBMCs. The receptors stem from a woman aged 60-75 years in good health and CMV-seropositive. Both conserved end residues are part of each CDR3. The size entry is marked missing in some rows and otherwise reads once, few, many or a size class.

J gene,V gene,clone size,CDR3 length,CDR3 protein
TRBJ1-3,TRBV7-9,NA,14,CASSPGTAGNTIYF
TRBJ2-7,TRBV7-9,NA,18,CASSLVGSPTGVHYEQYF
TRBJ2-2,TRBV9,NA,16,CASSHRGQGATGELFF
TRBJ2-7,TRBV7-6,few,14,CASSLARDSYEQYF
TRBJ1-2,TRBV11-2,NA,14,CASSLDPGEYGYTF
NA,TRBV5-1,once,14,CASSAPGGQNEQYF
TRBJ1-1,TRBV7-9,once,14,CASSLGAGKKEAFF
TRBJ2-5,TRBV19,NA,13,CASSGLAGETQYF
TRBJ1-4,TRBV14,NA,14,CASRASGALEKLFF
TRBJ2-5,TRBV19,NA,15,CASSTQRGQRETQYF
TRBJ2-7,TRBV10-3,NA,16,CAISESKDRVSYEQYF
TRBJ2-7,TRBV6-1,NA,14,CASSPDYDGYEQYF
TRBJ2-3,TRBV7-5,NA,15,CVRSLMWETTDTQYF
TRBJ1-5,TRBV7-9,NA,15,CSSSPTGSGDQPQHF
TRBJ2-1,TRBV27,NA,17,CASSKNPGTSGSNEQFF
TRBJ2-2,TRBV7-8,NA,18,CASNPRDRRTSNTGELFF
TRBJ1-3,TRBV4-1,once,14,CASSQDRRGNTIYF
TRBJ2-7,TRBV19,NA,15,CASSPWTGGSYEQYF
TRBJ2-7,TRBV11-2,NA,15,CASSLEAGSSYEQYF
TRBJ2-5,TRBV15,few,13,CATSRVEGETQYF
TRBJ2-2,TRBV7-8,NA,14,CASSLVSAAGELFF
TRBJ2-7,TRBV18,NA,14,CASSPLPSPDEQYF
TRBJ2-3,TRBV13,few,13,CASSLGRYSAQYF
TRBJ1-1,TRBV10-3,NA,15,CAISRVGTGNTEAFF
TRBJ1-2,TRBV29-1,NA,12,CSVERVNYGYTF
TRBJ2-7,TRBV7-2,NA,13,CASRAPEAYEQYF
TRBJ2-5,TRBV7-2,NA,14,CARYLGLQLETQYF
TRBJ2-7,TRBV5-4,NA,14,CASSSRTSGYEQYF
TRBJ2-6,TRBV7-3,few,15,CASSLIHSGANVLTF
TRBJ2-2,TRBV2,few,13,CASRGQGTGELFF